These T cell receptor beta chains were read from a single sample in a study of cytomegalovirus exposure and HLA in healthy donors. Libraries were prepared by immunoSEQ multiplex PCR; TCRdb keeps only in-frame clonotypes and omits some of them. This table holds around 200,000 clones, approximately 59% found once. Sequenced sample: PBMCs. These receptors came from a man in his forties in good health and CMV-seronegative. Both conserved end residues are part of each CDR3. Each record gives: D gene, J gene, clone size, V gene, CDR3 protein, CDR3 DNA. A D gene is named only where the DNA matches it firmly. Clone sizes are given selectively: once, few, many, or a class where the clone is expanded.

>.|TRBJ1-5|once|TRBV4-3
CASSQDLGGFQPQHF
TGCGCCAGCAGCCAAGATCTCGGCGGATTTCAGCCCCAGCATTTT
>TRBD1|TRBJ1-1|.|TRBV27
CASRRQGADTEAFF
TGTGCCAGCAGACGACAGGGGGCAGACACTGAAGCTTTCTTT
>.|TRBJ1-1|few|TRBV5-4
CASSPLGSHMNTEAFF
TGTGCCAGCAGCCCCCTCGGGAGCCACATGAACACTGAAGCTTTCTTT
>.|TRBJ2-2|few|TRBV7-8
CASRPVRPGELFF
TGTGCCAGCAGACCCGTCAGGCCCGGGGAGCTGTTTTTT
>.|TRBJ1-5|few|TRBV5-4
CASSPGGAQQPQHF
TGTGCCAGCAGCCCTGGGGGGGCGCAGCAGCCCCAGCATTTT
>TRBD2|TRBJ2-1|.|TRBV7-9
CASSLGGYEQFF
TGTGCCAGCAGCTTGGGGGGGTATGAGCAGTTCTTC
>TRBD1|TRBJ1-2|.|TRBV30
CAWKGQGRWGYTF
TGTGCCTGGAAGGGACAGGGAAGATGGGGCTACACCTTC
>TRBD1|TRBJ1-2|.|TRBV27
CASSSRGVYGYTF
TGTGCCAGCAGTTCCAGGGGGGTCTATGGCTACACCTTC
>TRBD1|TRBJ2-2|.|TRBV7-2
CASSLVGTGGTGELFF
TGTGCCAGCAGCTTAGTGGGGACAGGGGGCACCGGGGAGCTGTTTTTT
>.|TRBJ2-3|.|TRBV9
CASSPLRGDTQYF
TGTGCCAGCAGCCCGCTTCGGGGGGATACGCAGTATTTT
>.|TRBJ2-7|once|TRBV7-6
CASSLGLLGAEQYF
TGTGCCAGCAGCTTAGGACTACTAGGTGCCGAGCAGTACTTC
>TRBD1|TRBJ2-1|.|TRBV6-6
CASSYNRGNNEQFF
TGTGCCAGCAGTTATAACAGGGGGAACAATGAGCAGTTCTTC
>TRBD1|TRBJ1-2|.|TRBV19
CASSTRGQENYGYTF
TGTGCCAGTAGTACCCGAGGACAGGAGAACTATGGCTACACCTTC
>.|TRBJ1-4|.|TRBV7-9
CASSLAQFNEKLFF
TGTGCCAGCAGCTTAGCTCAGTTTAATGAAAAACTGTTTTTT
>.|TRBJ2-5|.|TRBV27
CASSPLGEETQYF
TGTGCCAGCAGTCCCCTGGGAGAAGAGACCCAGTACTTC
>TRBD1|TRBJ1-1|.|TRBV7-9
CSSSGDRGFEAFF
TGTTCCAGCAGCGGGGACAGGGGCTTTGAAGCTTTCTTT
>TRBD1|TRBJ2-1|.|TRBV7-7
CASSPGQYNEQFF
TGTGCTAGCAGTCCGGGACAGTACAATGAGCAGTTCTTC
>.|TRBJ2-2|few|TRBV5-6
CASSFTSLLRGELFF
TGTGCCAGCAGCTTTACTAGCCTCCTCCGCGGGGAGCTGTTTTTT
>.|TRBJ2-5|once|TRBV14
CASSQLDSGQETQYF
TGTGCCAGCAGCCAACTCGACTCCGGCCAAGAGACCCAGTACTTC
>.|TRBJ2-5|.|TRBV7-2
CASSLSETQYF
TGTGCCAGCAGCTTATCGGAGACCCAGTACTTC
>TRBD1|TRBJ2-1|few|TRBV27
CASSSRQGVGEQFF
TGTGCCAGCAGTTCAAGACAGGGAGTAGGTGAGCAGTTCTTC
>TRBD1|TRBJ2-3|.|TRBV5-1
CASSLEGQGTTDTQYF
TGCGCCAGCAGCTTGGAGGGACAGGGGACCACAGATACGCAGTATTTT
>.|TRBJ2-2|.|TRBV7-8
CASSPQSVRSTGELFF
TGTGCCAGCAGCCCCCAATCTGTCAGGTCCACCGGGGAGCTGTTTTTT
>TRBD1|TRBJ2-1|few|TRBV6-5
CASSYSTGGYNEQFF
TGTGCCAGCAGTTACTCGACAGGGGGCTACAATGAGCAGTTCTTC
>TRBD2|TRBJ2-7|.|TRBV7-3
CASSPRGGAGIYEQYF
TGTGCCAGCAGCCCTCGTGGTGGAGCGGGAATCTACGAGCAGTACTTC
>.|TRBJ2-1|few|TRBV19
CASSSPGIYNEQFF
TGTGCCAGTAGTTCCCCGGGGATCTACAATGAGCAGTTCTTC
>.|TRBJ2-2|few|TRBV7-9
CSSSKQTGLNTGELFF
TGTTCCAGCAGCAAACAGACAGGCTTGAACACCGGGGAGCTGTTTTTT
>.|TRBJ2-5|.|TRBV7-9
CASSPRTASKETQYF
TGTGCCAGCAGCCCCCGGACAGCCTCCAAAGAGACCCAGTACTTC